Following are 29 T cell receptor beta chains from one sample sequenced in a study of cytomegalovirus exposure and HLA in healthy donors. Primers for the PCR totalled 60 Vbeta and 13 Jbeta. TCRdb's copy holds only in-frame clones and misses some; the assay was immunoSEQ multiplex PCR. The sample has fewer than 200,000 clones; around 80% are singletons. Sequencing input: PBMCs. All receptors come from a female donor in good health and CMV-seronegative.

The rearrangement uses TRBV30 and TRBJ1-4; weak D call: TRBD1 (6 bases). The V end lost 2 bases, the J end lost 3 bases, and 7 bases lay between the germline ends. The V gene's germline CDR1 is GTSNPN and CDR2 SVGIG (reference sequence). The CDR3 is 13 residues long. CDR3 in amino acids: CAWSRTANEKLFF. The CDR3 coding sequence is TGTGCCTGGAGTCGGACAGCTAATGAAAAACTGTTTTTT.

CDR3 amino acids: CASSYRDRDGVPQHF. The CDR3 DNA reads TGTGCCAGCAGCTACCGGGACAGAGACGGGGTGCCCCAGCATTTT. This chain joins TRBV5-6 and TRBJ1-5; 7 nucleotides agree with TRBD1. V was clipped by 3 bases and J by 9 bases; unmatched bases: 12. Germline V lookup: CDR1 SGHDT, CDR2 YYEEEE. The CDR3 length is 15 residues.

This chain connects TRBV9 to TRBJ2-7; TRBD1 is a possible D gene (6 bases). The CDR3 extends over 14 amino acids. The germline gives CDR1 SGDLS, CDR2 YYNGEE. The V end was cut by 0 bases, the J end by 0 bases, with 7 bases between. CDR3 nucleotides: TGTGCCAGCAGCGTAGAGGGGGTCTCCTACGAGCAGTACTTC. Translating it yields CASSVEGVSYEQYF.

This clone turned up a few times. CDR3 protein: CASGPAGVGEQYF. As DNA, the CDR3 is TGTGCCTCAGGCCCGGCGGGGGTGGGGGAGCAGTACTTC. V gene TRBV19 combines with J gene TRBJ2-7, with 7 positions matching TRBD2. After removal of 11 bases from V and 7 bases from J, the junction contained 14 bases not matched to a gene. Germline V gene lookup returns CDR1 LNHDA and CDR2 SQIVND (reference sequence). The CDR3 sequence is 13 residues long.

This chain's CDR3 is CASSLPSGGSTDTQYF. The CDR3 DNA reads TGTGCCAGCAGCTTGCCCAGCGGGGGGTCCACAGATACGCAGTATTTT. This chain joins TRBV5-5 and TRBJ2-3, with 9 bases identical to TRBD2. Germline lookup yields CDR1 SGHKS and CDR2 YYEKEE (reference sequence). Trimming removed 1 base from V and 2 bases from J; junction bases left unmatched: 5. The CDR3 consists of 16 residues.

This chain uses TRBV2 with TRBJ2-5; D may be TRBD2 (6 bases). Germline loops: CDR1 SNHLY, CDR2 FYNNEI. This CDR3 is built from 13 residues. With 5 bases removed from V and 5 bases from J, the gap between germline ends came to 12 bases. The CDR3 DNA follows: TGTGCCAGCAGTCGGGCGGGGCTGGAGACCCAGTACTTC. It codes for CASSRAGLETQYF.

This clone showed up just a few times. This rearrangement joins TRBV29-1 to TRBJ2-3, with a weak D call TRBD2 (6 bases). Germline-derived CDR1 and CDR2 are SQVTM and ANQGSEA. This CDR3 comprises 12 residues. V lost 3 bases and J 6 bases, leaving 10 bases between the germline ends. In nucleotides, the CDR3 is TGCAGCGTTGAGGAGGGGTACGATACGCAGTATTTT. This sequence encodes CSVEEGYDTQYF.

The chain links TRBV11-2 to TRBJ2-5, with 8 nucleotides matching TRBD1. J was trimmed by 5 bases and V by 0 bases; bases with no gene match: 11. This CDR3 spans 17 amino acids. Germline lookup yields CDR1 SGHAT and CDR2 FQNNGV. The CDR3 region is CASSLDLRRGHGETQYF. CDR3 bases: TGTGCCAGCAGCTTAGATCTGCGCAGGGGGCACGGTGAGACCCAGTACTTC.

This clone turned up a few times. The genes are TRBV6-1 and TRBJ2-7, with 8 bases lining up with TRBD2. This CDR3 is built from 15 residues. Per the germline V gene, CDR1 is MNHNS and CDR2 is SASEGT. Germline trimming cut 6 bases from V and 2 bases from J; bases unmatched to any gene: 9. The CDR3 sequence is CASRQGTGGTYEQYF. The CDR3 bases are TGTGCCAGCAGGCAAGGAACGGGAGGGACCTACGAGCAGTACTTC.

The chain has TRBV5-5 and TRBJ1-2; D may be TRBD1 (6 bases). V was clipped by 3 bases and J by 0 bases, with 21 bases between them. Germline lookup yields CDR1 SGHKS and CDR2 YYEKEE (reference sequence). This CDR3 contains 18 residues. The CDR3 loop is CASSSIGGRQGSNYGYTF. CDR3 in DNA: TGTGCCAGCAGCTCCATTGGTGGTCGCCAGGGGTCTAACTATGGCTACACCTTC.

The genes are TRBV19 and TRBJ1-1; no definite D call. Germline V lookup: CDR1 LNHDA, CDR2 SQIVND (reference sequence). This CDR3 has 15 residues. The ends were cut back, 5 bases at V and 1 base at J, with 14 bases in the middle. The CDR3: CASSPTPTGNTEAFF. The CDR3, as DNA: TGTGCCAGTAGTCCAACCCCGACGGGGAACACTGAAGCTTTCTTT.

This clone was seen just once. The CDR3 nucleotides read TGTGCCAGCAGCTTCGTGGGGGGGAACAATGAGCAGTTCTTC. It encodes CASSFVGGNNEQFF. The chain employs TRBV7-9 and TRBJ2-1; 7 bases match TRBD2. This CDR3 is 14 amino acids long. The germline V gene has CDR1 SEHNR and CDR2 FQNEAQ (reference sequence). V shed 3 bases and J 5 bases; nucleotides not matched to a gene: 4.

The rearrangement uses TRBV6-1 and TRBJ2-2; 7 bases fit TRBD2. V shed 3 bases and J 3 bases; nucleotides not matched to a gene: 7. Germline CDR1 reads MNHNS; CDR2 reads SASEGT. CDR3 length equals 16 residues. This chain's CDR3 is CASSEGGGWDTGELFF. In DNA, the CDR3 is TGTGCCAGCAGTGAGGGGGGGGGATGGGACACCGGGGAGCTGTTTTTT.

The chain employs TRBV30 and TRBJ1-2, with D tentatively TRBD1 (6 bases). The germline V and J ends were trimmed by 5 bases and 4 bases, with 11 bases remaining between them. Per the germline V gene, CDR1 is GTSNPN and CDR2 is SVGIG (reference sequence). This CDR3 region has 12 residues. CDR3 nucleotide sequence: TGTGCCTGGGCCGACAGGCCCTATGGCTACACCTTC. It codes for CAWADRPYGYTF.

Only a few counts were recorded for this clone. The chain joins TRBV19 to TRBJ2-5; 7 positions match TRBD2. Trimming cost V 3 bases and J 3 bases; bases outside gene matches: 7. The CDR3 sequence is 15 residues long. The germline V gene has CDR1 LNHDA and CDR2 SQIVND (reference sequence). The CDR3 is CASSIDAGVKETQYF. CDR3 in DNA: TGTGCCAGTAGTATTGATGCGGGAGTAAAAGAGACCCAGTACTTC.

V is TRBV7-3 and J is TRBJ2-1; D possibly corresponds to TRBD2 (7 bases). The CDR3 is 13 residues long. V gave up 4 bases and J gave up 5 bases, with 9 bases separating them. From germline, CDR1 is SGHTA and CDR2 FQGTGA. The CDR3 DNA reads TGTGCCAGCAGCTGGGAGGGGGACAATGAGCAGTTCTTC. Protein sequence: CASSWEGDNEQFF.

The chain uses TRBV4-2 and TRBJ2-5, with 7 bases that match TRBD2. The CDR3 runs to 15 residues. From germline, CDR1 is LGHNA and CDR2 YNFKEQ. Trimming removed 0 bases from V and 5 bases from J; junction bases left unmatched: 6. The CDR3 is CASSQDRGGGETQYF. CDR3 nucleotides: TGTGCCAGCAGCCAAGATCGGGGCGGGGGTGAGACCCAGTACTTC.

The CDR3 coding sequence is TGTGCCAGCAGCTTAGGGACACAATTGAACACTGAAGCTTTCTTT. It encodes CASSLGTQLNTEAFF. The chain employs TRBV7-9 and TRBJ1-1; D possibly corresponds to TRBD1 (5 bases). Germline CDR1 is SEHNR and CDR2 is FQNEAQ (reference sequence). V shed 1 base and J shed 0 bases, with 9 bases lying between them. The CDR3 length is 15 residues. Complete variable domain (other parts from reference TRBV7-9 and TRBJ1-1): DTGVSQNPRHKITKRGQNVTFRCDPISEHNRLYWYRQTLGQGPEFLTYFQNEAQLEKSRLLSDRFSAERPKGSFSTLEIQRTEQGDSAMYLCASSLGTQLNTEAFFGQGTRLTVV.

This clone has a single count. The CDR3 spells CASSNALRSLEQYF. Written as DNA, the CDR3 is TGTGCCAGCAGCAACGCTTTGAGGTCGCTCGAGCAGTACTTC. The rearrangement links TRBV6-5 to TRBJ2-7; D is unresolved. Germline V gives CDR1 MNHEY, CDR2 SVGAGI. Trimming stripped 6 bases from V and 6 bases from J, with 18 bases between. The CDR3 is made up of 14 amino acids.

This chain connects TRBV6-5 to TRBJ2-4; possibly TRBD1 for D (6 bases). V was clipped by 8 bases and J by 3 bases, with 17 bases between them. The CDR3 has 15 residues. Germline V CDR1 and CDR2: MNHEY, SVGAGI. CDR3 coding DNA: TGTGCCAGCCCCCACAGGGAACCCCTCAAAAACATTCAGTACTTC. Protein sequence: CASPHREPLKNIQYF.

This chain joins TRBV4-3 and TRBJ2-2; 10 nucleotides agree with TRBD1. In germline, CDR1 is LGHNA, CDR2 YSLEER. Trimming at V came to 6 bases and at J to 7 bases, leaving 8 bases not matched to a gene. This CDR3 has 15 amino acids. The CDR3 DNA follows: TGCGCCAGCAGTCCCCAGACAGGGGGCGGCGGGGAGCTGTTTTTT. Its protein is CASSPQTGGGGELFF.

This clone was detected only a few times. The CDR3 nucleotides are TGTGCCAGCAAGGCAAACGGAAACCCCGAGCGGCAGTACTTC. It translates to CASKANGNPERQYF. The chain couples TRBV2 to TRBJ2-7; D is undetermined. Between the trimmed V and J ends, which lost 7 bases and 9 bases, there was a span of 22 bases. Per the germline V gene, CDR1 is SNHLY and CDR2 is FYNNEI. The CDR3 loop spans 14 amino acids.

This clone turned up a few times. This sequence joins TRBV4-3 and TRBJ2-2, with 9 bases lining up with TRBD2. J was trimmed by 3 bases and V by 0 bases; bases with no gene match: 5. The V gene's germline CDR1 is LGHNA and CDR2 YSLEER. The CDR3 consists of 17 residues. The CDR3 spells CASSQDSGLAYTGELFF. CDR3 DNA sequence: TGCGCCAGCAGCCAAGATTCGGGACTAGCTTACACCGGGGAGCTGTTTTTT.

The chain is built from TRBV10-2 and TRBJ1-6, with 10 nucleotides matching TRBD1. Germline values: CDR1 WSHSY, CDR2 SAAADI. V dropped 3 bases and J dropped 9; count of bases not matched to a gene: 5. The CDR3 is 15 amino acids. This chain's CDR3 is CASSEGTGDTSPLHF. Written as DNA, the CDR3 is TGCGCCAGCAGTGAAGGGACAGGGGATACTTCACCCCTCCACTTT.

This clone was recorded only once. Sequence at one end of the junction differs from germline and may be a read error. V and J are TRBV11-2 and TRBJ2-4, with D possibly matching TRBD1 (5 bases). Germline CDR1 is SGHAT and CDR2 is FQNNGV. There are 14 residues in the CDR3. CDR3 in amino acids: CASSSLDTKNSQYF. As DNA, the CDR3 is TGTGCCAGCAGCTCCCTGGACACCAAAAACAGTCAGTACTTC.

The V gene is TRBV4-1, the J gene TRBJ2-1; no firm D call. The ends were cut back, 2 bases at V and 9 bases at J, with 14 bases in the middle. CDR1 and CDR2 (germline): MGHRA, YSYEKL. The CDR3 has 14 amino acids. The CDR3 DNA reads as TGCGCCAGCAGCCAACCCCATAGAGATCGTGAGCAGTTCTTC. It encodes CASSQPHRDREQFF.

The chain carries TRBV7-3 and TRBJ1-1; unclear D gene. V was trimmed by 4 bases and J by 1 base, leaving 7 bases between them. The germline CDR1 and CDR2 sequences are SGHTA and FQGTGA. The CDR3 is 13 residues long. The CDR3 sequence: CASSYSGNTEAFF. CDR3 nucleotides: TGTGCCAGCAGCTACAGTGGGAACACTGAAGCTTTCTTT.

V usage is TRBV7-3 and J usage is TRBJ2-1; 11 bases agree with TRBD2. CDR3 length: 16 residues. V shed 4 bases, J shed 5 bases, and the junction held 7 bases outside the gene matches. Germline CDR1 and CDR2: SGHTA and FQGTGA. The CDR3 loop reads CASSSSGTSGHNEQFF. CDR3 coding DNA: TGTGCCAGCAGCTCTTCCGGGACTAGCGGACACAATGAGCAGTTCTTC.

This chain connects TRBV29-1 to TRBJ1-4; no firm D call. Germline CDR1 is SQVTM and CDR2 is ANQGSEA. Trimming left V 5 bases short and J 8 bases short, with 15 bases between. The length of the CDR3 is 13 residues. Written as DNA, the CDR3 is TGCAGCGTTTGTCCTACCTCCGGGGAAAAACTGTTTTTT. It translates to CSVCPTSGEKLFF.